Included here is one TCR beta chain sequence, with context. This record comes from a study of blood T cell repertoires in COVID-19. This table comes from immunoSEQ multiplex PCR, and its TCRdb copy is limited to in-frame clones, with some not included. Of under 500,000 clones in the sample, 70% to 90% were seen once. Germline assignment: CDR1 MDHEN and CDR2 SYDVKM. The V end lost 3 bases, the J end lost 0 bases, and 5 bases lay between the germline ends. The CDR3 has 13 amino acids. The chain recombines TRBV28 with TRBJ1-1, with D hard to call. Sequencing was performed on PBMCs or T cells enriched from blood (not recorded which). This TCR derives from a woman between 18 and 29 years old with acute COVID-19. DNA of the CDR3: TGTGCCAGCAGTTTTGGCCTGAACACTGAAGCTTTCTTT. It translates to CASSFGLNTEAFF.